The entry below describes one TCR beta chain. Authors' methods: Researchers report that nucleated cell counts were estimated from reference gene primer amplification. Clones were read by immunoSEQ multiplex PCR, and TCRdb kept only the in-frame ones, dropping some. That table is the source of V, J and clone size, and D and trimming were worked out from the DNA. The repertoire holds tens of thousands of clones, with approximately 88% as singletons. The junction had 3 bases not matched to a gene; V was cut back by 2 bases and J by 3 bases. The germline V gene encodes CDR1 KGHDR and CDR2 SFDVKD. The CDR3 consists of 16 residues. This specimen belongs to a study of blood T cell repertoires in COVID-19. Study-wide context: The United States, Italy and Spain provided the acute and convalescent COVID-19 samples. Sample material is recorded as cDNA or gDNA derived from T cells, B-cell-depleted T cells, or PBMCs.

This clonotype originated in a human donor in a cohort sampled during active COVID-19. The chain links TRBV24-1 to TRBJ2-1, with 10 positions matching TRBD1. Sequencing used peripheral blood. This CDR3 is CATSDSGTGVYNEQFF. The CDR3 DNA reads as TGTGCCACCAGTGATTCCGGGACAGGGGTCTACAATGAGCAGTTCTTC.